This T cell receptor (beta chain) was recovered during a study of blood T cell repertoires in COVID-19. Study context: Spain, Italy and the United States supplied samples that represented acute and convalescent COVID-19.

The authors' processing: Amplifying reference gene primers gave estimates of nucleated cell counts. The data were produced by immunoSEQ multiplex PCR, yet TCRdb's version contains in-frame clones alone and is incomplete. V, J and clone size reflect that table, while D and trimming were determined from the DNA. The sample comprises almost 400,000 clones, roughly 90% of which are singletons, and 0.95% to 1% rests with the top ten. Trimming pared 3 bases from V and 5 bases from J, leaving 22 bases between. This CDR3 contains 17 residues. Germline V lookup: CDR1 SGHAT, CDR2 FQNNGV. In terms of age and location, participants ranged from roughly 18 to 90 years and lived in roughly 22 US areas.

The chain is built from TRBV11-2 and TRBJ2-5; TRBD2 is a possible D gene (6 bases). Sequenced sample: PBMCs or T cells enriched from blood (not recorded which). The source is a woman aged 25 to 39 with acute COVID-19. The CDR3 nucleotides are TGTGCCAGCAGCTTTTGGGGTCCGGAGGGGATTGGGGAGACCCAGTACTTC. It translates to CASSFWGPEGIGETQYF.